This is a list of T cell receptor beta chains from one sample in a study of blood T cell repertoires in COVID-19. Assay: immunoSEQ multiplex PCR; the TCRdb copy retains only in-frame clones and omits some. Of 110,000 or so clones in the sample, over 75% were seen once. Sequencing was performed on peripheral blood. The receptors stem from a man in his forties or fifties with acute or convalescent COVID-19. The CDR3 runs from the conserved cysteine through the conserved F or W. Fields, in order: J gene, clone size, D gene, V gene, CDR3 DNA, CDR3 protein. D genes are given only for firm matches. Not every row has a clone size; where given, it reads once, few, many or a size class.

>TRBJ1-1|few|TRBD1|TRBV9
TGTGCCAGCAGCTTTTTGACAGGGGGAACTGAAGCTTTCTTT
CASSFLTGGTEAFF
>TRBJ1-2|-|-|TRBV24-1
TGTGCCACCAGTGATTCCGGACAGTCCCATGGCTACACCTTC
CATSDSGQSHGYTF
>TRBJ1-5|-|TRBD1|TRBV28
TGTGCCAGCAGTACCGGGACAGGGGGCTTTTACAATCAGCCCCAGCATTTT
CASSTGTGGFYNQPQHF
>TRBJ1-1|few|TRBD1|TRBV13
TGTGCCAGCAGCCAACGAGGGACAGAGAACACTGAAGCTTTCTTT
CASSQRGTENTEAFF
>TRBJ2-1|-|TRBD2|TRBV7-7
TGTGCTAGCAGCGCAGACAGGACTAGCCTCCACAATGAGCAGTTCTTC
CASSADRTSLHNEQFF
>TRBJ2-1|-|TRBD1|TRBV24-1
TGTGCCACCAGTGAGGGGGACAGCTCCTACAATGAGCAGTTCTTC
CATSEGDSSYNEQFF
>TRBJ1-1|-|-|TRBV12-3/TRBV12-4
TGTGCCAGCATCGAAACCGGGAACACTGAAGCTTTCTTT
CASIETGNTEAFF
>TRBJ1-6|-|-|TRBV2
TGTGCCAGCAGTGTTCAGTTGGCCCGCGGGAATTCACCCCTCCACTTT
CASSVQLARGNSPLHF
>TRBJ2-1|-|-|TRBV5-8
TGTGCCAGCAGCTTCGTCCGAGCGAGCGTCGATGAGCAGTTCTTC
CASSFVRASVDEQFF
>TRBJ2-1|-|-|TRBV18
TGTGCCAGCTCATCTACTAGCAACAATGAGCAGTTCTTC
CASSSTSNNEQFF
>TRBJ2-3|-|-|TRBV19
TGTGCCAGTAGTATGCTGAGAGAATTAGATACGCAGTATTTT
CASSMLRELDTQYF
>TRBJ1-3|-|-|TRBV2
TGTGCCAGCATGGTCAGGCGGACAAACTCTGGAAACACCATATATTTT
CASMVRRTNSGNTIYF
>TRBJ1-1|-|-|TRBV5-8
TGTGCCAGCAGCTTGGCGGTCTCGACAGCGAACACTGAAGCTTTCTTT
CASSLAVSTANTEAFF
>TRBJ1-3|-|TRBD1|TRBV9
TGTGCCAGCAGCGGGACCGGGACAGGGTATGGAAACACCATATATTTT
CASSGTGTGYGNTIYF
>TRBJ2-7|-|TRBD2|TRBV28
TGTGCCAGCAGTATATACGTCGGGGGGATAGGGTCCTACGAGCAGTACTTC
CASSIYVGGIGSYEQYF
>TRBJ2-3|-|TRBD2|TRBV7-8
TGTGCCAGCATCACAACTAGCGGGGGCTCGAACACAGATACGCAGTATTTT
CASITTSGGSNTDTQYF
>TRBJ2-7|once|TRBD1|TRBV7-9
TGTGCCAGCAGCCCGGCCGGGACAGGGGGCTACGAGCAGTACTTC
CASSPAGTGGYEQYF
>TRBJ2-1|-|-|TRBV27
TGTGCCAGCAGTCCAATCGGACAGTACAATGAGCAGTTCTTC
CASSPIGQYNEQFF
>TRBJ1-5|-|TRBD1|TRBV6-6
TGTGCCAGCAGTCCGGACAGGGTAAGGGCCAGCAATCAGCCCCAGCATTTT
CASSPDRVRASNQPQHF